These T cell receptor beta chains were read from a single sample in a study of metastatic and nonmetastatic thyroid tumors. TCRdb reassembled clones from the PCR reads with MiXCR. This table holds 20,000 to 25,000 clones, about 14% found once. The sample was tumor tissue. These receptor sequences come from a female donor with papillary thyroid cancer or a benign thyroid nodule (not recorded which). Some clones in this sample may be carry-over from other donors' samples. CDR3s include the opening cysteine and the closing phenylalanine or tryptophan. A D gene is named only where the DNA matches it firmly. Clone sizes are given selectively: once, few, many, or a class where the clone is expanded.

TRBJ2-1 - TRBV11-1 many TGTGCCAGCAGCACTTTCCAGGGAAATGAGCAGTTCTTC CASSTFQGNEQFF
TRBJ1-5 TRBD1 TRBV12-3/TRBV12-4 many TGTGCCAGCAGTTTAGGGGGACAGAACAATCAGCCCCAGCATTTT CASSLGGQNNQPQHF
TRBJ1-2 - TRBV25-1 many TGTGCCGGCAGTCTCCCGCAGGGGCAAGGCTACACCTTC CAGSLPQGQGYTF
TRBJ1-5 - TRBV12-3/TRBV12-4 many TGTGCCAGCAGTTACGATTATCGGGGGAATCAGCCCCAGCATTTT CASSYDYRGNQPQHF
TRBJ2-7 - TRBV7-2 - TGTGCCAGCAGCTCAGGGAGCACTAGCCCCGACGAGCAGTACTTC CASSSGSTSPDEQYF
TRBJ1-5 - TRBV20-1 - TGCAGTGCTCGCGCCTCAGTTGGGAATCAGCCCCAGCATTTT CSARASVGNQPQHF
TRBJ1-4 - TRBV7-9 many TGTGCCAGCGAGGGGACGGATAATGAAAAACTGTTTTTT CASEGTDNEKLFF
TRBJ1-3 - TRBV18 many TGTGCCAGCTCACCGCCGGGGGGGCTCAGAAACACCATATATTTT CASSPPGGLRNTIYF
TRBJ1-2 TRBD1 TRBV5-1 many TGCGCCAGCAGCTTCGGGACAGGGGACTACACCTTC CASSFGTGDYTF
TRBJ1-2 - TRBV18 - TGTGCCAGCTCACTTGACAGGTCTGGTGGCTACACCTTT CASSLDRSGGYTF
TRBJ1-5 - TRBV12-5 many TGTGCTAGTGGTTCCTCGGACAGAAGGCATTTT CASGSSDRRHF
TRBJ2-1 TRBD2 TRBV2 many TGTGCCAGCAGTACGACTAGCCGAATGGAGCAGTTCTTC CASSTTSRMEQFF
TRBJ2-5 TRBD1 TRBV24-1 many TGTGCCACCAGTGATGAGGACAGGGCGAAGACCCAGTACTTC CATSDEDRAKTQYF
TRBJ2-7 - TRBV14 many TGTGCCAGCAGCCAAGGTGTAAACGAGCAGTACTTC CASSQGVNEQYF
TRBJ2-3 - TRBV3-1 many TGTGCCAGCAGCCCCCTCGGAAGCACAGATACGCAGTATTTT CASSPLGSTDTQYF
TRBJ2-1 - TRBV7-2 once TGTGCCAGCAGCTTATCCTTTGGTAATGAGCAGTTCTTC CASSLSFGNEQFF
TRBJ2-7 TRBD2 TRBV4-1 many TGCGCCAGCAGCCCTCTTGAAGAAGTAGCGGGAACCTACGAGCAGTACTTC CASSPLEEVAGTYEQYF
TRBJ1-3 - TRBV6-1 medium-sized TGTGCCAGCAGTGAAGGGCCACACTCTGGAAACACCATATATTTT CASSEGPHSGNTIYF
TRBJ2-7 - TRBV20-1 many TGCAGTGCTAGAGGGCGGGACGGGACTCGATACGAGCAGTACTTC CSARGRDGTRYEQYF
TRBJ2-7 TRBD2 TRBV3-1 - TGTGCCAGCAGCCACCACGCCGCTAGCGGGATCGAGCAGTACTTC CASSHHAASGIEQYF
TRBJ2-7 - TRBV7-2 many TGTGCCAGCAGCCGGAATACAGGGATGGGCGAGCAGTACTTC CASSRNTGMGEQYF
TRBJ2-2 - TRBV11-3 many TGTGCCAGCATAGAGTACGTATTGGGAATCGGGGAGCTGTTTTTT CASIEYVLGIGELFF
TRBJ2-3 - TRBV11-3 many TGTGCCAGCAGCTCTAGTCGTACGGGAGATACGCAGTATTTT CASSSSRTGDTQYF
TRBJ2-7 - TRBV6-5 medium-sized TGTGCCAGCAGTTACAGGGATAGCCTGCACTACGAGCAGTACTTC CASSYRDSLHYEQYF
TRBJ1-3 - TRBV6-1 many TGTGCCAGCAGCCCGGGTTTTGGTTCTGGAAACACCATATATTTT CASSPGFGSGNTIYF
TRBJ2-3 TRBD2 TRBV20-1 many TGCAGTGCTTCCGGGGCCGGGACTAGCGGGGGCTTCACAGATACGCAGTATTTT CSASGAGTSGGFTDTQYF
TRBJ2-2 TRBD2 TRBV7-9 medium-sized TGTGCCAGCAGCTCATGGATTGCTAGCGGGAGAAACACCGGGGAGCTGTTTTTT CASSSWIASGRNTGELFF
TRBJ2-2 - TRBV6-1 many TGTGCCAGCACTAAGATGGGCGCATCCGGGGAGCTGTTTTTT CASTKMGASGELFF
TRBJ1-6 - TRBV7-3 many TGTGCCAGCAGCATCACGGGGGATTCACCCCTCCACTTT CASSITGDSPLHF
TRBJ2-1 - TRBV6-5 many TGTGCCAGCAGTTACTCAAATCCGGTCTACAATGAGCAGTTCTTC CASSYSNPVYNEQFF
TRBJ2-5 TRBD2 TRBV7-2 many TGTGCCAGCAGTTTGACTAGCGGGGGGGCGGGGACCCAGTACTTC CASSLTSGGAGTQYF
TRBJ2-1 TRBD1 TRBV5-1 many TGCGCCAGCAGCATAGGGACAGGCCAAAATGAGCAGTTCTTC CASSIGTGQNEQFF
TRBJ1-6 TRBD1 TRBV10-3 many TGTGCCATCAGTGCGGGACAGGGGAGCACACCCCTCCACTTT CAISAGQGSTPLHF
TRBJ2-1 TRBD2 TRBV5-1 many TGCGCCAGCAGCTTCCGGCTAGCGGGAGATAACGATGAGCAGTTCTTC CASSFRLAGDNDEQFF
TRBJ2-5 - TRBV5-1 many TGCGCCAGCAGGACAGGCGAGACCCAGTACTTC CASRTGETQYF
TRBJ1-4 - TRBV7-2 many TGTGCCAGCAGCAAGGGATTAAATAATGAAAAACTGTTTTTT CASSKGLNNEKLFF
TRBJ2-7 - TRBV6-1 medium-sized TGTGCCAGCAGTGTAGGTGTAGGCTACGAGCAGTACTTC CASSVGVGYEQYF
TRBJ2-7 - TRBV30 many TGTGCCTGGAGTGGAGGCGGGACACAATACGAGCAGTACTTC CAWSGGGTQYEQYF
TRBJ2-2 TRBD2 TRBV20-1 - TGCAGTGCTAGACGGGGGGGAGGGCTGCGTACCGGGGAGCTGTTTTTT CSARRGGGLRTGELFF
TRBJ2-5 - TRBV7-6 many TGTGCCAGCAGCTCAAGGCCTTTAGGAGAGACCCAGTACTTC CASSSRPLGETQYF
TRBJ1-6 - TRBV14 many TGTGCCAGCAGCCAAGTGGGGTTGCGCTCACCCCTCCACTTT CASSQVGLRSPLHF
TRBJ1-2 - TRBV20-1 - TGCAGTGCTAGTGACAGGACCAACTATGGCTACACCTTC CSASDRTNYGYTF
TRBJ2-5 TRBD2 TRBV7-7 many TGTGCTAGCAGCCCTAGCGGGGGATTAGAGACCCAGTACTTC CASSPSGGLETQYF
TRBJ2-1 - TRBV11-3 many TGTGCCAGCAGCTTAGGAGGGGGGGGATCCAATGAGCAGTTCTTC CASSLGGGGSNEQFF
TRBJ2-5 TRBD2 TRBV3-1 many TGTGCCAGCAGCAACTCGGGAGGGCGGGAGACCCAGTACTTC CASSNSGGRETQYF